This paragraph covers one T cell receptor (beta chain) sequence. What it binds is unknown. Other DNA sequences in this specimen translate into the identical CDR3. It was healthy bone marrow donors who served as donors. These data belong to a study of cytomegalovirus exposure and HLA in healthy donors. Study-level results: An apparent linkage of common viral pathogens to several of the most significant clusters emerged in a later analysis. For cytomegalovirus status, the classifier reportedly gave diagnoses with high specificity and sensitivity.

PCR was performed using 60 Vbeta and 13 Jbeta primers. Sequenced by immunoSEQ multiplex PCR; TCRdb stores in-frame clones only, minus some. The table records 160,000 or so clones, roughly 82% of them present only once. Germline CDR1 MDHEN, CDR2 SYDVKM. This CDR3 spans 11 amino acids. V shed 6 bases and J shed 7 bases, with 9 bases lying between them. The chain recombines TRBV28 with TRBJ1-2; possible D gene TRBD1, 6 bases. The sequenced sample was PBMCs. The TCR sequence derives from a man aged 50 to 60 in good health and CMV-seropositive. The CDR3 bases are TGTGCCAGCAGCCTCAGGGGTGGCTACACCTTC. Translating gives CASSLRGGYTF.